Following are 30 T cell receptor beta chains from one sample sequenced in a study of cytomegalovirus exposure and HLA in healthy donors. PCR involved 60 Vbeta and 13 Jbeta primers. TCRdb's copy holds only in-frame clones and misses some; the assay was immunoSEQ multiplex PCR. This repertoire includes about 34,000 clones. Material for sequencing was PBMCs. The receptors originated from a human donor in good health.

V and J are TRBV5-4 and TRBJ2-5; D might be TRBD1 (6 bases). This CDR3 has 15 amino acids. Looked up from germline, CDR1 is SGHNT and CDR2 is YYREEE (reference sequence). Trimming shortened V by 4 bases and J by 1 base, and 14 bases separated the two germline ends. The CDR3 coding sequence is TGTGCCAGCAGCCGCGGACAGATAGCCCAAGAGACCCAGTACTTC. It is translated as CASSRGQIAQETQYF.

The chain employs TRBV28 and TRBJ1-3; D remains ambiguous. The CDR3 is 16 residues long. Germline values: CDR1 MDHEN, CDR2 SYDVKM. Trimming took 6 bases from V and 0 from J, leaving 15 bases between them. CDR3 protein: CASSPGGVSSGNTIYF. CDR3 bases: TGTGCCAGCAGCCCCGGCGGGGTAAGCTCTGGAAACACCATATATTTT.

J is TRBJ1-1 and V is TRBV6-6, with D unclear. The CDR3 extends over 13 amino acids. The germline V gene has CDR1 MNHNY and CDR2 SVGAGI (reference sequence). The V and J ends lost 2 bases and 3 bases respectively, with 7 bases between them. The CDR3 loop reads CASSYEAHTEAFF. In DNA form, the CDR3 reads TGTGCCAGCAGTTACGAGGCTCACACTGAAGCTTTCTTT.

The chain carries TRBV4-2 and TRBJ1-5, with 8 bases aligning to TRBD1. The V gene end was trimmed by 7 bases and the J gene end by 5 bases; junction bases not matched to a gene: 7. Germline V lookup: CDR1 LGHNA, CDR2 YNFKEQ. The CDR3 sequence is 14 residues long. The CDR3 nucleotides are TGTGCCAGCAACTCGGTACAGGGGGATCAGCCCCAGCATTTT. Its protein product is CASNSVQGDQPQHF.

This sequence joins TRBV6-5 and TRBJ1-1; 8 bases align to TRBD1. Unmatched junction bases numbered 9, after V lost 7 bases and J lost 5 bases. The CDR3 has 14 residues. Germline CDR1 MNHEY, CDR2 SVGAGI. The CDR3 DNA is TGTGCCAGCACCCCGACAACAGGGGGGACTGAAGCTTTCTTT. Amino acids: CASTPTTGGTEAFF.

This chain uses TRBV7-6 with TRBJ2-5; no reliable D call. V lost 4 bases and J 11 bases, leaving 11 bases between the germline ends. CDR1 and CDR2 from the germline V gene are SGHVS and FNYEAQ. The CDR3 contains 11 residues. The CDR3 region is CASSSGSEQYF. CDR3 in DNA: TGTGCCAGCAGCTCCGGGTCGGAGCAGTACTTC.

V usage is TRBV2 and J usage is TRBJ2-7, with TRBD1 matching 10 bases. The germline CDR1 and CDR2 sequences are SNHLY and FYNNEI. CDR3 length equals 15 residues. The V segment lost 4 bases and the J segment 3 bases; nucleotides outside the gene matches: 6. The CDR3 DNA sequence: TGTGCCAGCAGTGTTGGGGACAGGGGAGTCTACGAGCAGTACTTC. Protein product: CASSVGDRGVYEQYF.

The chain has TRBV6-5 and TRBJ1-1; D gene uncertain. The CDR3 is 13 residues long. Germline V CDR1 and CDR2: MNHEY, SVGAGI. V gave up 6 bases and J gave up 5 bases, with 13 bases separating them. The DNA for the CDR3 is TGTGCCAGCAGACCCATTACAGAGACTGAAGCTTTCTTT. Protein product: CASRPITETEAFF.

The genes are TRBV6-1 and TRBJ1-5; 10 nucleotides agree with TRBD1. The CDR3 contains 15 residues. Germline CDR1 and CDR2: MNHNS and SASEGT. Trimming at V came to 7 bases and at J to 1 base, leaving 4 bases not matched to a gene. The CDR3 region has the DNA TGTGCCAGCAAGGGGGACAGGGGAAGCAATCAGCCCCAGCATTTT. Its translation is CASKGDRGSNQPQHF.

The rearrangement links TRBV7-6 to TRBJ2-3; D not resolved. The CDR3 is 18 residues long. V lost 0 bases and J 0 bases, leaving 16 bases between the germline ends. Germline-derived CDR1 and CDR2 are SGHVS and FNYEAQ. CDR3 bases: TGTGCCAGCAGCTTAGCGCCTCCGATACTCTCGAGCACAGATACGCAGTATTTT. Protein: CASSLAPPILSSTDTQYF.

V is TRBV29-1 and J is TRBJ1-1; possibly TRBD1 for D (6 bases). The CDR3 is made up of 13 amino acids. The V gene's germline CDR1 is SQVTM and CDR2 ANQGSEA. V was clipped by 4 bases and J by 4 bases, with 13 bases between them. CDR3 nucleotide sequence: TGCAGCGTTGTCCTCTACAGGGCCACTGAAGCTTTCTTT. It encodes CSVVLYRATEAFF. Using reference TRBV29-1 and TRBJ1-1 for the parts outside the CDR3, the full variable domain is SAVISQKPSRDICQRGTSLTIQCQVDSQVTMMFWYRQQPGQSLTLIATANQGSEATYESGFVIDKFPISRPNLTFSTLTVSNMSPEDSSIYLCSVVLYRATEAFFGQGTRLTVV.

The CDR3 here is CASSVGGGGRVNEQFF. CDR3 in DNA: TGTGCCAGCAGCGTAGGGGGCGGGGGGCGGGTGAATGAGCAGTTCTTC. This sequence joins TRBV9 and TRBJ2-1; 8 nucleotides match TRBD2. The germline gives CDR1 SGDLS, CDR2 YYNGEE. The CDR3 covers 16 residues. Trimming cost V 0 bases and J 7 bases; bases outside gene matches: 9.

The chain links TRBV30 to TRBJ1-6, with TRBD1 matching 9 bases. Trimming at V came to 4 bases and at J to 10 bases, leaving 5 bases not matched to a gene. CDR1 GTSNPN and CDR2 SVGIG come from the germline V gene (reference sequence). This CDR3 region has 13 residues. CDR3 nucleotide sequence: TGTGCCTGGAAACGACAGGGGGGCTCACCCCTCCACTTT. This encodes CAWKRQGGSPLHF.

The chain joins TRBV7-3 to TRBJ1-2; 10 bases are a match to TRBD1. V shed 2 bases and J 8 bases; nucleotides not matched to a gene: 5. This CDR3 contains 14 residues. Germline CDR1 reads SGHTA; CDR2 reads FQGTGA. Written as DNA, the CDR3 is TGTGCCAGCAGCTTACCGGGACAGGGGATAGGCTACACCTTC. Translated: CASSLPGQGIGYTF.

This chain joins TRBV19 and TRBJ1-6; TRBD1 might be the D (5 bases). V was cut by 6 bases and J by 4 bases, with 10 bases left in between. The CDR3 is 14 amino acids. Germline V lookup: CDR1 LNHDA, CDR2 SQIVND (reference sequence). The CDR3 is CASRMQGYNSPLHF. DNA for the CDR3: TGTGCCAGTAGGATGCAGGGTTATAATTCACCCCTCCACTTT.

The V gene is TRBV5-4, the J gene TRBJ1-2; D ambiguous. The V gene lost 0 bases and the J gene lost 8 bases, with 8 bases spanning the gap. Germline V gene lookup returns CDR1 SGHNT and CDR2 YYREEE (reference sequence). This CDR3 region has 12 residues. CDR3 sequence: CASSLESQGYTF. CDR3 coding DNA: TGTGCCAGCAGCTTGGAATCGCAGGGCTACACCTTC.

The genes are TRBV7-3 and TRBJ1-6; no clear D. Germline V gene data show CDR1 as SGHTA and CDR2 as FQGTGA. The germline V and J ends were trimmed by 4 bases and 10 bases, with 11 bases remaining between them. The CDR3 contains 13 residues. The chain's CDR3 is CASSSIGSSPLHF. The CDR3 nucleotides read TGTGCCAGCAGCTCCATTGGTAGCTCACCCCTCCACTTT.

The chain has TRBV6-1 and TRBJ1-1; TRBD1 agrees at 7 bases. V lost 4 bases, J lost 1 base, and 3 bases stayed unmatched. CDR3 length: 14 residues. The V gene's germline CDR1 is MNHNS and CDR2 SASEGT. This CDR3 reads CASSAGQANTEAFF. DNA for the CDR3: TGTGCCAGCAGTGCCGGACAGGCGAACACTGAAGCTTTCTTT.

The chain employs TRBV5-1 and TRBJ1-3; no definite D call. Germline lookup yields CDR1 SGHRS and CDR2 YFSETQ. V lost 4 bases, J lost 0 bases, and 14 bases lay in between. There are 16 residues in the CDR3. DNA for the CDR3: TGCGCCAGCAGCGTAAGTGGAGAGGACTCTGGAAACACCATATATTTT. Residues: CASSVSGEDSGNTIYF.

The gene calls are TRBV19 and TRBJ2-1; a weak D match, TRBD2 (5 bases). This CDR3 is built from 13 residues. CDR1 LNHDA and CDR2 SQIVND come from the germline V gene (reference sequence). The germline V and J ends were trimmed by 4 bases and 5 bases, with 9 bases remaining between them. CDR3 region: CASSTGDDNEQFF. CDR3 bases: TGTGCCAGTAGTACCGGGGATGACAATGAGCAGTTCTTC.

The chain uses TRBV7-9 and TRBJ2-3; D is possibly TRBD2 (6 bases). The V end was cut by 5 bases, the J end by 3 bases, with 15 bases between. Germline values: CDR1 SEHNR, CDR2 FQNEAQ (reference sequence). CDR3 length equals 15 residues. CDR3 protein: CASSPGGVGTDTQYF. The CDR3 DNA reads TGTGCCAGCAGCCCAGGCGGGGTGGGAACAGATACGCAGTATTTT.

This chain links TRBV18 with TRBJ1-1, with 8 bases identical to TRBD1. The J segment lost 5 bases and the V segment lost 4 bases, leaving 9 bases of the junction unmatched. Germline CDR1 KGHSH, CDR2 LQKENI. CDR3 length equals 15 residues. CDR3 in amino acids: CASSLIGQGGTEAFF. The DNA for the CDR3 is TGTGCCAGCTCACTAATAGGACAGGGTGGGACTGAAGCTTTCTTT.

The chain couples TRBV18 to TRBJ1-2; 7 nucleotides align to TRBD1. J was trimmed by 8 bases and V by 5 bases; bases with no gene match: 5. Germline CDR1 and CDR2: KGHSH and LQKENI. The length of the CDR3 is 12 residues. CDR3 sequence: CASSSGGGGYTF. CDR3 sequence (DNA): TGTGCCAGCTCATCCGGAGGGGGCGGCTACACCTTC.

V and J are TRBV6-5 and TRBJ2-7, with D unresolved. Per the germline V gene, CDR1 is MNHEY and CDR2 is SVGAGI. There are 11 residues in the CDR3. In DNA form, the CDR3 reads TGTGCTTCGACATCTGCCTACGAGCAGTACTTC. This gives the protein CASTSAYEQYF.

The gene calls are TRBV4-2 and TRBJ2-1; 15 nucleotides match TRBD2. This CDR3 contains 16 residues. CDR1 is LGHNA and CDR2 is YNFKEQ in the germline V gene. Trimming cost V 4 bases and J 6 bases; bases outside gene matches: 4. CDR3 sequence (DNA): TGTGCCAGCAGCCCCCTGGGACTAGCGGGGGGCAATGAGCAGTTCTTC. Its protein is CASSPLGLAGGNEQFF.

This clone is labeled medium-sized based on frequency. The genes are TRBV10-3 and TRBJ2-1, with TRBD1 matching 11 bases. With V trimmed by 3 bases and J by 7 bases, 5 bases remained unmatched. CDR3 length equals 15 residues. CDR1 ENHRY and CDR2 SYGVKD come from the germline V gene. The CDR3 sequence is CAISDGTGGRNEQFF. The CDR3 bases are TGTGCCATCAGTGACGGGACAGGGGGGAGGAATGAGCAGTTCTTC.

The chain is built from TRBV29-1 and TRBJ1-2; a weak D match, TRBD1 (6 bases). This CDR3 has 12 residues. Trimming took off 0 bases at V and 8 bases at J, with 10 bases between the two ends. Per germline, CDR1 SQVTM and CDR2 ANQGSEA. In DNA, the CDR3 is TGCAGCGTTGAAGAGGGGGCCCGGGGCTACACCTTC. Amino acid sequence: CSVEEGARGYTF.

J is TRBJ2-3 and V is TRBV7-2; 8 nucleotides agree with TRBD1. There are 15 residues in the CDR3. V shed 4 bases, J shed 2 bases, and the junction held 5 bases outside the gene matches. Germline loops: CDR1 SGHTA, CDR2 FQGNSA. The CDR3 loop reads CASSSSRGHTDTQYF. In DNA, the CDR3 is TGTGCCAGCAGCTCCTCCAGGGGGCACACAGATACGCAGTATTTT.

The V gene is TRBV7-9, the J gene TRBJ1-2; 10 bases map to TRBD1. V shed 3 bases, J shed 8 bases, and the junction held 9 bases outside the gene matches. Germline CDR1 reads SEHNR; CDR2 reads FQNEAQ (reference sequence). CDR3 length equals 15 residues. The CDR3, as DNA: TGTGCCAGCAGCTTGTCCGGGACAGGGGTGTCCGGCTACACCTTC. Its translation: CASSLSGTGVSGYTF.

In DNA, the CDR3 is TGTGCCAGCAGTGACCCTATCTATGGCTACACCTTC. This codes for CASSDPIYGYTF. The rearrangement uses TRBV6-1 and TRBJ1-2; no reliable D call. This CDR3 has 12 amino acids. Per the germline V gene, CDR1 is MNHNS and CDR2 is SASEGT. The ends were cut back, 3 bases at V and 4 bases at J, with 6 bases in the middle.